This T cell receptor (beta chain) comes out of a study of sequential checkpoint blockade in melanoma. Overall study: Arm A got nivolumab then ipilimumab; arm B the reverse, 1:1. Maintenance nivolumab came after either treatment sequence.

Data came from immunoSEQ multiplex PCR; TCRdb stores just in-frame clones and leaves some out. The sample lists roughly 6,500 clones, 48% occurring once. Treatment meaning: randomized to nivolumab then ipilimumab (arm A) or the reverse (arm B). None of the patients previously received DNA-damaging chemotherapy. Live CD3+CD8+ CD19− CD56− cells were sorted from PBMCs. This clone came up once. The CDR3 is 15 amino acids. Per germline, CDR1 ENHRY and CDR2 SYGVKD. V lost 3 bases, J lost 3 bases, and 15 bases lay in between. The rearrangement uses TRBV10-3 and TRBJ2-7; D possibly corresponds to TRBD2 (6 bases). The receptor comes from a human patient with melanoma. Some clones in this sample may be carry-over from other donors' samples. The source material was CD8+ T cells sorted from blood (inferred from file names), sampled from a patient given nivolumab and ipilimumab in sequence. As DNA, the CDR3 is TGTGCCATCAGTGATGTGGGCGGGGAAAGCTACGAGCAGTACTTC. Its translation: CAISDVGGESYEQYF.